This passage covers 17 T cell receptor beta chains from one sample sequenced in a study of PD-1 blockade in classical Hodgkin lymphoma. The time point denotes: cycle 4 day 1 (C4D1), after 5 to 7 weeks of nivolumab. Every single patient, without exception, relapsed after autologous stem cell transplantation, and brentuximab vedotin exposure varied. From thawed PBMCs, CD4+ T cells were purified using magnetic negative selection. The protocol was immunoSEQ multiplex PCR, while the TCRdb copy is restricted to in-frame clones and leaves out a portion. The sample lists tens of thousands of clones; around 74% were seen once. Source: CD4+ T cells from blood, taken before the fourth cycle of nivolumab. These receptors were taken from a human donor with classical Hodgkin lymphoma.

This rearrangement joins TRBV7-2 to TRBJ1-1; 7 positions agree with TRBD1. Germline lookup yields CDR1 SGHTA and CDR2 FQGNSA. CDR3 length equals 13 residues. The trim removed 7 bases at V and 5 bases at J, leaving 7 bases unmatched. CDR3 in DNA: TGTGCCAGCACCAGACAGGGATTAACTGAAGCTTTCTTT. As protein: CASTRQGLTEAFF. Full variable domain (outside the CDR3, taken from reference TRBV7-2 and TRBJ1-1): GAGVSQSPSNKVTEKGKDVELRCDPISGHTALYWYRQSLGQGLEFLIYFQGNSAPDKSGLPSDRFSAERTGGSVSTLTIQRTQQEDSAVYLCASTRQGLTEAFFGQGTRLTVV.

The chain couples TRBV5-1 to TRBJ2-1; 9 nucleotides agree with TRBD2. The CDR3 sequence is 17 residues long. CDR1 and CDR2 (germline): SGHRS, YFSETQ. V was pared by 0 bases and J by 6 bases, with 10 bases of the junction left unmatched. In DNA, the CDR3 is TGCGCCAGCAGCTTGGTCTTGAGGGTAGCGGGGGCCAATGAGCAGTTCTTC. Its translation: CASSLVLRVAGANEQFF.

The rearrangement links TRBV20-1 to TRBJ1-1; 8 bases match TRBD1. Germline CDR1 DFQATT, CDR2 SNEGSKA (reference sequence). The CDR3 loop spans 10 amino acids. V was clipped by 5 bases and J by 8 bases; unmatched bases: 1. Here the CDR3 reads CSAWTGEAFF. CDR3 coding DNA: TGCAGTGCTTGGACAGGGGAAGCTTTCTTT.

The CDR3 DNA is TGTGCCAGTAGTGACTCCTATAATTCACCCCTCCACTTT. The encoded protein is CASSDSYNSPLHF. This chain connects TRBV19 to TRBJ1-6; D not certain. CDR3 length equals 13 residues. The germline V gene encodes CDR1 LNHDA and CDR2 SQIVND (reference sequence). Trimming took 5 bases from V and 0 from J, leaving 2 bases between them.

This clone occurred a few times. The CDR3 sequence: CATRQGQGVITPYF. CDR3 DNA sequence: TGTGCCACCCGCCAAGGACAGGGGGTAATTACGCCGTACTTC. The chain carries TRBV10-3 and TRBJ2-7, with TRBD1 matching over 10 bases. The CDR3 runs to 14 residues. Trimming removed 10 bases from V and 12 bases from J; junction bases left unmatched: 18. Germline CDR1 reads ENHRY; CDR2 reads SYGVKD.

Here the CDR3 reads CASSQGPGTGVDGYTF. CDR3 DNA sequence: TGTGCCAGCAGCCAAGGACCCGGGACAGGGGTCGATGGCTACACCTTC. The J gene is TRBJ1-2, the V gene TRBV4-2; 10 bases fit TRBD1. CDR1 LGHNA and CDR2 YNFKEQ come from the germline V gene. There are 16 residues in the CDR3. V was clipped by 1 base and J by 6 bases; unmatched bases: 8.

The rearrangement uses TRBV6-1 and TRBJ2-1, with D uncertain. Trimming took 0 bases from V and 9 from J, leaving 6 bases between them. The CDR3 has 12 residues. The V gene's germline CDR1 is MNHNS and CDR2 SASEGT. As DNA, the CDR3 is TGTGCCAGCAGTGAAGCCTGGGGTGAGCAGTTCTTC. Translated: CASSEAWGEQFF.

This clone was counted a single time. The CDR3 spells CASSLPWRGSTGELFF. CDR3 DNA: TGTGCCAGCAGCTTACCATGGCGGGGGAGCACCGGGGAGCTGTTTTTT. The chain is built from TRBV11-2 and TRBJ2-2; 7 nucleotides match TRBD2. Germline V gene sequence: CDR1 SGHAT, CDR2 FQNNGV. Trimming cost V 2 bases and J 4 bases; bases outside gene matches: 7. This CDR3 is 16 amino acids long.

The J gene is TRBJ1-1, the V gene TRBV5-1; D uncertain. The germline CDR1 and CDR2 sequences are SGHRS and YFSETQ. CDR3 length: 14 residues. Between the trimmed V and J ends, which lost 1 base and 4 bases, there was a span of 11 bases. This CDR3 reads CASSLSSTLTEAFF. CDR3 bases: TGCGCCAGCAGCTTGTCCTCTACCCTCACTGAAGCTTTCTTT.

The chain joins TRBV4-2 to TRBJ2-7; D unresolved. Deletions cut 6 bases from V and 5 bases from J, with 11 bases between. The CDR3 contains 12 residues. In germline, CDR1 is LGHNA, CDR2 YNFKEQ. CDR3 residues: CASRTTLDEQYF. The CDR3 nucleotides are TGTGCCAGCAGGACAACCCTAGACGAGCAGTACTTC.

This chain uses TRBV12-5 with TRBJ2-5; TRBD1 aligns across 11 bases. This CDR3 spans 15 amino acids. The V and J ends lost 2 bases and 3 bases, in that order; junction bases with no gene match: 2. Germline V gene data show CDR1 as LGHNT and CDR2 as FRNRAP. The CDR3 nucleotides read TGTGCTAGTGGTTTGATGGGACAGGGGGAAGAGACCCAGTACTTC. As protein: CASGLMGQGEETQYF.

This chain joins TRBV7-2 and TRBJ1-2, with 11 bases matching TRBD1. The CDR3 contains 16 residues. J lost 4 bases, V lost 1 base, and 5 bases had no gene match. Germline V gene sequence: CDR1 SGHTA, CDR2 FQGNSA. The CDR3 nucleotides are TGTGCCAGCAGCTTAGTGCTCGGGACAGGGGGCTATGGCTACACCTTC. This gives the protein CASSLVLGTGGYGYTF.

V usage is TRBV2 and J usage is TRBJ2-7, with D possibly TRBD2 on 6 matching bases. This CDR3 is built from 16 residues. Trimming took off 7 bases at V and 6 bases at J, with 25 bases between the two ends. Per the germline V gene, CDR1 is SNHLY and CDR2 is FYNNEI. DNA for the CDR3: TGTGCCAGCACAGAAAGGATAGGGACTTTACTCGGCGAGCAGTACTTC. Protein: CASTERIGTLLGEQYF.

V and J are TRBV4-3 and TRBJ2-6; the match to TRBD2 covers 7 bases. From germline, CDR1 is LGHNA and CDR2 YSLEER. The CDR3 runs 16 residues. V trimming: 1 base; J trimming: 2 bases; junction bases outside the gene matches: 2. CDR3 residues: CASSQAGGTGANVLTF. The CDR3 DNA sequence: TGCGCCAGCAGCCAAGCCGGGGGGACTGGGGCCAACGTCCTGACTTTC.

The chain couples TRBV10-3 to TRBJ2-3; D assignment may be TRBD1 or TRBD2 (5 bases each). V was clipped by 7 bases and J by 0 bases, with 8 bases between them. The CDR3 covers 13 residues. CDR1 is ENHRY and CDR2 is SYGVKD in the germline V gene. The CDR3, as DNA: TGTGCCATCACCCGGGACAGCACAGATACGCAGTATTTT. This encodes CAITRDSTDTQYF.

The genes are TRBV21-1 and TRBJ1-2; the table's TRBD1 call for D was not verified on the DNA. TRBV21-1 has pseudogene status. The CDR3 extends over 16 amino acids. CDR3 nucleotide sequence: TGTGCCAGCAGCAAAATGGGCAGGGGGTGGGTCTATGGCTACACCTTC. Its protein is CASSKMGRGWVYGYTF.

This chain joins TRBV18 and TRBJ2-1, with TRBD1 matching 11 bases. The CDR3 contains 15 residues. V trimming: 3 bases; J trimming: 10 bases; junction bases outside the gene matches: 8. Germline CDR1 KGHSH, CDR2 LQKENI. The CDR3 region has the DNA TGTGCCAGCTCACCGGGGACAGGGGGATGGATGGAGCAGTTCTTC. It specifies CASSPGTGGWMEQFF.